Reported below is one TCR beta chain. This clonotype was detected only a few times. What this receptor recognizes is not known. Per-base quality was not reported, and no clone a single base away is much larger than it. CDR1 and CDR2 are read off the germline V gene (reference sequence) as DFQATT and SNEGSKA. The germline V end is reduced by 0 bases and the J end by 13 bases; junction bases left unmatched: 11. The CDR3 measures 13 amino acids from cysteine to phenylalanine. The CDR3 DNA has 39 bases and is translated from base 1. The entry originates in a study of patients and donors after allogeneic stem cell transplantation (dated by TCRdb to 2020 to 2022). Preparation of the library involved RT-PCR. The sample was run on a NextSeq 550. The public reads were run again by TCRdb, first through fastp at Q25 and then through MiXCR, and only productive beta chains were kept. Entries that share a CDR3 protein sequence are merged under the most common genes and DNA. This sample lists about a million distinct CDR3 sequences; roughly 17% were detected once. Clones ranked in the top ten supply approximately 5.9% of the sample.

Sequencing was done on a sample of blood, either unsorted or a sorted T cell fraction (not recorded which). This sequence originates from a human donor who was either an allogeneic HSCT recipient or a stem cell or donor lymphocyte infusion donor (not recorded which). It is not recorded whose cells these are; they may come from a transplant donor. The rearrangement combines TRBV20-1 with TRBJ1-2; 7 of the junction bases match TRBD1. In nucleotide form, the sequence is TGCAGTGCTAGAGAAGGAGCAGGGGGTGACCCCACCTTC. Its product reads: CSAREGAGGDPTF.